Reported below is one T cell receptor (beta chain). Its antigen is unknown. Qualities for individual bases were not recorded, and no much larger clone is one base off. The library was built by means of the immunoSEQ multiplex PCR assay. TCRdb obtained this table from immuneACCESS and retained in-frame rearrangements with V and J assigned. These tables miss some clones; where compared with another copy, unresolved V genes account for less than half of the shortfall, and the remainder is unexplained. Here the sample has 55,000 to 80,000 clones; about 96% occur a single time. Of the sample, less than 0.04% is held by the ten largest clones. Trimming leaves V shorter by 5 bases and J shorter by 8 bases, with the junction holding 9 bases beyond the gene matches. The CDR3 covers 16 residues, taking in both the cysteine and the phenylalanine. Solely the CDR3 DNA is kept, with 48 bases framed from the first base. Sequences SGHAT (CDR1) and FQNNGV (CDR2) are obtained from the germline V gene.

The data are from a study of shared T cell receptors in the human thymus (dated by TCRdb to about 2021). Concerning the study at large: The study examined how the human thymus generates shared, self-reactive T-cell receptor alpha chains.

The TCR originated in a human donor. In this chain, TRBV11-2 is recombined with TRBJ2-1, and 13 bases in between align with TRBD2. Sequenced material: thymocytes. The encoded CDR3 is CASSPETSGGCDEQFF. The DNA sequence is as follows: TGTGCCAGCAGCCCGGAGACTAGCGGGGGGTGTGATGAGCAGTTCTTC.